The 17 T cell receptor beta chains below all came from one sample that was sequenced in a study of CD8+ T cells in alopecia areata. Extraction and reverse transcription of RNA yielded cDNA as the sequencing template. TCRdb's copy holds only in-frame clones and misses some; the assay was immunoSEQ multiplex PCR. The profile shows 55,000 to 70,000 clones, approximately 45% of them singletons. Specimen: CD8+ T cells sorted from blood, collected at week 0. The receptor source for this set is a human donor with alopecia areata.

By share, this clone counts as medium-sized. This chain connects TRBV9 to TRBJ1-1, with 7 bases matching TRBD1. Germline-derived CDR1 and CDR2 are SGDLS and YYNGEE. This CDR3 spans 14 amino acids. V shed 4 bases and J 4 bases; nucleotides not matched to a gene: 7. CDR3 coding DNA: TGTGCCAGCAGCTCACAGGGGATGGGCACTGAAGCTTTCTTT. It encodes CASSSQGMGTEAFF.

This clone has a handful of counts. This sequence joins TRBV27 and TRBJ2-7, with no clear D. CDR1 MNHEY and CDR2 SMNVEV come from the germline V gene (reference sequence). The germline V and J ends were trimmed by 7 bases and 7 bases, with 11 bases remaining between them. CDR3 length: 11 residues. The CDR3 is CASTGLGEQYF. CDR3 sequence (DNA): TGTGCCAGCACAGGTTTGGGGGAGCAGTACTTC.

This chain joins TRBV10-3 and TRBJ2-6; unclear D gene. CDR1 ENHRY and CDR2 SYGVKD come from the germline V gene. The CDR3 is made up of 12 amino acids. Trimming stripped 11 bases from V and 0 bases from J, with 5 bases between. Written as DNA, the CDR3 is TGTGCCCTCCTCTCTGGGGCCAACGTCCTGACTTTC. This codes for CALLSGANVLTF.

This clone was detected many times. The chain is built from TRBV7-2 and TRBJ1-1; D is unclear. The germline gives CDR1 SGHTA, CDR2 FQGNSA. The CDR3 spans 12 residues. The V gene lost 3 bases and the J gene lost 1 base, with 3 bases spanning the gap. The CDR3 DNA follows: TGTGCCAGCAGCTTTGGGAACACTGAAGCTTTCTTT. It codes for CASSFGNTEAFF.

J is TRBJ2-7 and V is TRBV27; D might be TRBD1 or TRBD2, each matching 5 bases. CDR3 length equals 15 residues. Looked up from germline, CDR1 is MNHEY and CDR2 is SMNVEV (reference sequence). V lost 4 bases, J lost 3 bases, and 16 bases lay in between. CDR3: CASSSTLGTNYEQYF. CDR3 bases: TGTGCCAGCAGTTCGACCCTCGGGACCAACTACGAGCAGTACTTC.

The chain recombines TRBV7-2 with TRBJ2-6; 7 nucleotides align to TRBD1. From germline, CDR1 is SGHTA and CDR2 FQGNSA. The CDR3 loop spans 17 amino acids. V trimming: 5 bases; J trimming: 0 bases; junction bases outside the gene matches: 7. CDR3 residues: CASSGSGQRSGANVLTF. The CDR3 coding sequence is TGTGCCAGCAGCGGATCGGGACAGCGCTCTGGGGCCAACGTCCTGACTTTC.

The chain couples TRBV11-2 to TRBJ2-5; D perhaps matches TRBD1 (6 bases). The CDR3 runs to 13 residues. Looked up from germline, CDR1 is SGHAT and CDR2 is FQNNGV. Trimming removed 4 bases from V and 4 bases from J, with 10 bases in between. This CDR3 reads CASSSTGRETQYF. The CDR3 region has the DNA TGTGCCAGCAGCTCAACAGGGAGAGAGACCCAGTACTTC.

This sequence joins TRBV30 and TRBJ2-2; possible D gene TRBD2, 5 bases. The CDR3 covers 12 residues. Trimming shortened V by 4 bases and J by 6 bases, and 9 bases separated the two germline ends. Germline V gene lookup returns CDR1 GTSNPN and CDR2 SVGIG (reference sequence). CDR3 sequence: CAWKRGSGELFF. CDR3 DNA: TGTGCCTGGAAACGAGGGTCCGGGGAGCTGTTTTTT.

CDR3 sequence: CASSQETGAPFYGYTF. CDR3 in DNA: TGCGCCAGCAGCCAAGAAACTGGGGCTCCATTTTATGGCTACACCTTC. The chain carries TRBV4-1 and TRBJ1-2, with a tentative D call TRBD1 (5 bases). The CDR3 has 16 residues. Trimming took 0 bases from V and 5 from J, leaving 16 bases between them. The germline gives CDR1 MGHRA, CDR2 YSYEKL.

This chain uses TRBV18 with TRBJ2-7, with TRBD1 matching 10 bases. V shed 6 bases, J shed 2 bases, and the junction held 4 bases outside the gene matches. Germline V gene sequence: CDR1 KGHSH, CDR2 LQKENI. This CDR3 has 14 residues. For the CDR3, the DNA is TGTGCCAGCTCCCCGGGACAGGGGCCCTACGAGCAGTACTTC. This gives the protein CASSPGQGPYEQYF.

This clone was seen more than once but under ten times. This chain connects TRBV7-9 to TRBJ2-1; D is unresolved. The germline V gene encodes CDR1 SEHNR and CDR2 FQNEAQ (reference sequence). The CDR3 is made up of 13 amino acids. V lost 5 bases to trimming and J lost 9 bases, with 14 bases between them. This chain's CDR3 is CASSPVDFAEQFF. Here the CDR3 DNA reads TGTGCCAGCAGCCCCGTCGATTTTGCTGAGCAGTTCTTC.

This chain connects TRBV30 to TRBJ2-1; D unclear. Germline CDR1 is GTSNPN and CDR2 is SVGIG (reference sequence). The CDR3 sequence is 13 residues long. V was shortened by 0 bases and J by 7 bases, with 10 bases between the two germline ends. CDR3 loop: CAWSVSKFNEQFF. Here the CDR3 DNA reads TGTGCCTGGAGTGTCTCCAAGTTTAATGAGCAGTTCTTC.

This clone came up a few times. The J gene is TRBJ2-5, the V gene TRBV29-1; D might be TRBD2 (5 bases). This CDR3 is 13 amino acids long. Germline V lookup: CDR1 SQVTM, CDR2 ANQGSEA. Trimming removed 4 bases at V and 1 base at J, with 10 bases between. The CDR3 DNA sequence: TGCAGCGTTGGTTTTGGGAGCCAAGAGACCCAGTACTTC. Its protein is CSVGFGSQETQYF.

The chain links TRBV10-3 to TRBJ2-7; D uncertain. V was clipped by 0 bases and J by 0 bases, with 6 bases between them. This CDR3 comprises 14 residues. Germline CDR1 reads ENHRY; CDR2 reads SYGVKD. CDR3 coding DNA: TGTGCCATCAGTGAGTCTCAGAGCTCCTACGAGCAGTACTTC. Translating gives CAISESQSSYEQYF.

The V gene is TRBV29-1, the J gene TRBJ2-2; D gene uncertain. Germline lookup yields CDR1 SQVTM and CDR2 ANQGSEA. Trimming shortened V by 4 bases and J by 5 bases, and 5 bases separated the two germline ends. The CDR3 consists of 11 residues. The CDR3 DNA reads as TGCAGCGTTGTAAGGACCGGGGAGCTGTTTTTT. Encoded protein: CSVVRTGELFF.

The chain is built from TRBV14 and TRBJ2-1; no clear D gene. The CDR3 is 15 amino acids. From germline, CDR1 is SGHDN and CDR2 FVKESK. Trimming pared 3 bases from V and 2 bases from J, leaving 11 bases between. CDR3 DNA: TGTGCCAGCAGCCATCATACTGTTGCCTACAATGAGCAGTTCTTC. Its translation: CASSHHTVAYNEQFF.

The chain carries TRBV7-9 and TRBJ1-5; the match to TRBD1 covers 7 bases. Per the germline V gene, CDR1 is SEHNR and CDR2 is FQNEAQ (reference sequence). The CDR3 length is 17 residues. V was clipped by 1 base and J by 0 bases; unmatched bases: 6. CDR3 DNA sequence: TGTGCCAGCAGCTTAGTGCGAGGGACAGATAGCAATCAGCCCCAGCATTTT. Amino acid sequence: CASSLVRGTDSNQPQHF. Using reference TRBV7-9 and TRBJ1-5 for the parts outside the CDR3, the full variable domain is DTGVSQNPRHKITKRGQNVTFRCDPISEHNRLYWYRQTLGQGPEFLTYFQNEAQLEKSRLLSDRFSAERPKGSFSTLEIQRTEQGDSAMYLCASSLVRGTDSNQPQHFGDGTRLSIL.